These 28 T cell receptor beta chains were all obtained from the same sample, sequenced in a study of cytomegalovirus exposure and HLA in healthy donors. The study ran its PCR with 60 Vbeta and 13 Jbeta primers. The repertoire was sequenced with immunoSEQ multiplex PCR; TCRdb's copy has only in-frame clones and lacks some. Of 200,000 or so clones in the sample, about 88% were seen once. Sequenced sample: PBMCs. The receptors originated from a girl in the first two years of life in good health and CMV-seronegative.

The chain recombines TRBV7-3 with TRBJ1-2, with a possible D match to TRBD1 (6 bases). V lost 1 base to trimming and J lost 3 bases, with 18 bases between them. The CDR3 length is 17 residues. CDR1 and CDR2 (germline): SGHTA, FQGTGA. CDR3 coding DNA: TGTGCCAGCAGCTTAAGGCTCAGGGGCCTTAGTTACTATGGCTACACCTTC. Its translation is CASSLRLRGLSYYGYTF. The whole variable domain, remainder taken from reference TRBV7-3 and TRBJ1-2, is GAGVSQTPSNKVTEKGKYVELRCDPISGHTALYWYRQSLGQGPEFLIYFQGTGAADDSGLPNDRFFAVRPEGSVSTLKIQRTERGDSAVYLCASSLRLRGLSYYGYTFGSGTRLTVV.

V usage is TRBV29-1 and J usage is TRBJ2-7; D unresolved. Trimming removed 5 bases from V and 0 bases from J, with 8 bases in between. In germline, CDR1 is SQVTM, CDR2 ANQGSEA. The length of the CDR3 is 12 residues. The CDR3 DNA is TGCAGCGTTTCCGACACCTCCTACGAGCAGTACTTC. Protein: CSVSDTSYEQYF.

V is TRBV6-1 and J is TRBJ2-4, with D perhaps matching TRBD1 (6 bases). V dropped 7 bases and J dropped 6 bases, with 16 bases sitting between them. CDR3 length: 14 amino acids. The germline CDR1 and CDR2 sequences are MNHNS and SASEGT. The CDR3 reads CASISGKGVNIQYF. CDR3 DNA sequence: TGTGCCAGCATATCCGGGAAGGGGGTAAACATTCAGTACTTC.

The chain links TRBV2 to TRBJ2-7; 14 bases match TRBD2. The CDR3 runs 16 residues. Trimming took 7 bases from V and 2 from J; bases not matched to a gene: 7. The germline CDR1 and CDR2 sequences are SNHLY and FYNNEI. The CDR3, as DNA: TGTGCCAGCACTTGGACTAGCGGGGGGAATCCCTACGAGCAGTACTTC. It is translated as CASTWTSGGNPYEQYF.

The V call is TRBV10-3, the J call TRBJ2-3, with D perhaps matching TRBD1 (6 bases). Germline V CDR1 and CDR2: ENHRY, SYGVKD. V dropped 3 bases and J dropped 4 bases, with 14 bases sitting between them. The CDR3 consists of 15 residues. The CDR3 here is CAISERTDGADTQYF. DNA for the CDR3: TGTGCCATCAGTGAAAGGACAGACGGGGCAGATACGCAGTATTTT.

This rearrangement joins TRBV4-1 to TRBJ2-2; TRBD1 agrees at 7 bases. The trim removed 2 bases at V and 1 base at J, leaving 7 bases unmatched. In germline, CDR1 is MGHRA, CDR2 YSYEKL. The CDR3 runs to 17 residues. The CDR3 bases are TGCGCCAGCAGCCAATTGGGGGACAGAAAGAACACCGGGGAGCTGTTTTTT. It encodes CASSQLGDRKNTGELFF.

The J gene is TRBJ1-4, the V gene TRBV29-1; D not certain. Per the germline V gene, CDR1 is SQVTM and CDR2 is ANQGSEA. Trimming removed 4 bases from V and 5 bases from J, with 14 bases in between. CDR3 length equals 14 residues. The CDR3 protein is CSVGRPWANEKLFF. The CDR3 DNA reads as TGCAGCGTTGGTCGGCCATGGGCGAATGAAAAACTGTTTTTT.

The chain has TRBV7-9 and TRBJ2-7; TRBD2 might be the D (6 bases). The CDR3 is made up of 17 amino acids. Deletions cut 1 base from V and 1 base from J, with 17 bases between. The V gene's germline CDR1 is SEHNR and CDR2 FQNEAQ (reference sequence). CDR3 DNA: TGTGCCAGCAGCTTAGTTTCGGCCACTAGCTTATCCTACGAGCAGTACTTC. It is translated as CASSLVSATSLSYEQYF.

V gene TRBV30 combines with J gene TRBJ1-4, with TRBD1 matching over 8 bases. The germline V gene encodes CDR1 GTSNPN and CDR2 SVGIG (reference sequence). J gave up 7 bases and V 2 bases, and 12 bases lay outside the gene matches. CDR3 length: 16 residues. CDR3 sequence: CAWSIRGQGKGEKLFF. CDR3 coding DNA: TGTGCCTGGAGTATTCGAGGACAGGGTAAAGGTGAAAAACTGTTTTTT.

The J gene is TRBJ1-2, the V gene TRBV4-1; perhaps TRBD1 as D (6 bases). This CDR3 comprises 16 residues. Germline assignment: CDR1 MGHRA and CDR2 YSYEKL. V was pared by 3 bases and J by 8 bases, with 22 bases between. The CDR3 reads CASSHPDRDTLPGYTF. CDR3 nucleotide sequence: TGCGCCAGCAGCCATCCTGACCGGGACACCCTGCCCGGCTACACCTTC.

The chain carries TRBV12-5 and TRBJ1-2; 8 bases map to TRBD1. CDR1 is LGHNT, CDR2 FRNRAP, per germline. This CDR3 region has 17 residues. The V segment lost 2 bases and the J segment 2 bases; nucleotides outside the gene matches: 10. Here the CDR3 reads CASGLRITGGFNYGYTF. In DNA form, the CDR3 reads TGTGCTAGTGGTTTGAGGATAACAGGGGGATTCAACTATGGCTACACCTTC.

This clone was detected only a few times. The V gene is TRBV5-1, the J gene TRBJ2-7, with D perhaps matching TRBD2 (6 bases). CDR1 is SGHRS, CDR2 YFSETQ, per germline. The CDR3 runs to 14 residues. The V end lost 0 bases, the J end lost 5 bases, and 12 bases lay between the germline ends. CDR3 DNA sequence: TGCGCCAGCAGCTTGGAGGCGGGAAGGGACGAGCAGTACTTC. Translating gives CASSLEAGRDEQYF.

This clone has only a few counts. V gene TRBV4-3 combines with J gene TRBJ1-2; 8 positions agree with TRBD1. This CDR3 is 15 amino acids long. V was pared by 4 bases and J by 3 bases, with 7 bases of the junction left unmatched. Germline assignment: CDR1 LGHNA and CDR2 YSLEER. Written as DNA, the CDR3 is TGCGCCAGCAGCCTCCGGACAGGGAAGGACTATGGCTACACCTTC. Translation gives CASSLRTGKDYGYTF.

The chain combines TRBV7-9 with TRBJ2-3; TRBD1 matches at 7 bases. Germline V gives CDR1 SEHNR, CDR2 FQNEAQ (reference sequence). CDR3 size: 16 residues. The V segment lost 3 bases and the J segment 4 bases; nucleotides outside the gene matches: 10. For the CDR3, the DNA is TGTGCCAGCAGCTTTACCTGGTCGCAGGGGGCAGATACGCAGTATTTT. Its protein is CASSFTWSQGADTQYF.

The rearrangement links TRBV7-9 to TRBJ2-5, with TRBD1 identical over 9 bases. The J call is uncertain, as TRBJ2-7 better fits the DNA end. Germline V gene lookup returns CDR1 SEHNR and CDR2 FQNEAQ (reference sequence). The CDR3 is made up of 15 amino acids. The chain's CDR3 is CASSLATGGPYEQYF. DNA for the CDR3: TGTGCCAGCAGCTTAGCGACAGGGGGTCCCTACGAGCAGTACTTC.

J is TRBJ2-7 and V is TRBV7-3; 9 nucleotides line up with TRBD1. The trim removed 6 bases at V and 7 bases at J, leaving 13 bases unmatched. This CDR3 has 15 residues. CDR1 and CDR2 (germline): SGHTA, FQGTGA. The CDR3 is CASRRTGQGVEEQYF. Written as DNA, the CDR3 is TGTGCCAGCAGGAGGACGGGACAGGGTGTGGAGGAGCAGTACTTC.

The chain uses TRBV5-1 and TRBJ1-1; D perhaps matches TRBD1 (6 bases). The V gene's germline CDR1 is SGHRS and CDR2 YFSETQ. V was pared by 4 bases and J by 1 base, with 14 bases between. This CDR3 has 15 amino acids. CDR3 protein: CASSPQGIGNTEAFF. The CDR3 DNA reads TGCGCCAGCAGCCCGCAGGGGATAGGGAACACTGAAGCTTTCTTT.

This rearrangement joins TRBV11-1 to TRBJ2-3; 8 positions agree with TRBD2. Trimming at V came to 2 bases and at J to 3 bases, leaving 7 bases not matched to a gene. This CDR3 contains 16 residues. Germline CDR1 SGHAT, CDR2 FQDESV (reference sequence). In DNA form, the CDR3 reads TGTGCCAGCAGCTTAACCCGGGGGGGCCTGACAGATACGCAGTATTTT. Its protein product is CASSLTRGGLTDTQYF.

The rearrangement links TRBV30 to TRBJ1-4; the D gene is possibly TRBD1 (6 bases). The germline V gene has CDR1 GTSNPN and CDR2 SVGIG (reference sequence). The CDR3 is 16 amino acids. Trimming cost V 8 bases and J 7 bases, with 26 bases left between them. In DNA, the CDR3 is TGTGCCGGGAAGGGCGGGGGCTGGGTTTCTGGTGAAAAACTGTTTTTT. Protein: CAGKGGGWVSGEKLFF.

The chain's CDR3 is CASSKVAGGQETQYF. The CDR3 bases are TGTGCCAGTAGTAAGGTAGCGGGGGGCCAAGAGACCCAGTACTTC. The V gene is TRBV19, the J gene TRBJ2-5; 10 bases align to TRBD2. The CDR3 spans 15 residues. The V segment lost 4 bases and the J segment 1 base; nucleotides outside the gene matches: 3. Germline CDR1 LNHDA, CDR2 SQIVND (reference sequence). The full variable domain, completed using reference TRBV19 and TRBJ2-5, is DGGITQSPKYLFRKEGQNVTLSCEQNLNHDAMYWYRQDPGQGLRLIYYSQIVNDFQKGDIAEGYSVSREKKESFPLTVTSAQKNPTAFYLCASSKVAGGQETQYFGPGTRLLVL.

The genes are TRBV6-1 and TRBJ1-1; 8 nucleotides line up with TRBD1. Germline CDR1 MNHNS, CDR2 SASEGT. V shed 3 bases and J 6 bases; nucleotides not matched to a gene: 6. This CDR3 is built from 14 residues. For the CDR3, the DNA is TGTGCCAGCAGTGAGGGGTGGGACAGGCCTGAAGCTTTCTTT. Translation gives CASSEGWDRPEAFF.

CDR3 region: CASKLTGGGGNTIYF. The CDR3 nucleotides read TGTGCCAGCAAGTTGACAGGGGGCGGTGGAAACACCATATATTTT. The rearrangement joins TRBV2 to TRBJ1-3; 10 bases map to TRBD1. The CDR3 spans 15 residues. Germline loops: CDR1 SNHLY, CDR2 FYNNEI. Trimming removed 7 bases from V and 3 bases from J; junction bases left unmatched: 6.

V and J are TRBV4-2 and TRBJ1-5, with D possibly TRBD1 on 5 matching bases. Trimming took 0 bases from V and 1 from J, leaving 16 bases between them. The CDR3 is 18 residues long. CDR1 LGHNA and CDR2 YNFKEQ come from the germline V gene. CDR3: CASSQDRGGARSNQPQHF. DNA for the CDR3: TGTGCCAGCAGCCAAGATCGGGGAGGGGCGCGGAGCAATCAGCCCCAGCATTTT.

This sequence joins TRBV4-2 and TRBJ1-5, with D tentatively TRBD1 (5 bases). V shed 2 bases and J shed 7 bases, with 18 bases lying between them. CDR3 size: 16 residues. CDR1 and CDR2 from the germline V gene are LGHNA and YNFKEQ. The CDR3 here is CASSQYLSGSQQPQHF. The CDR3 nucleotides read TGTGCCAGCAGCCAATACCTTTCAGGGTCGCAACAGCCCCAGCATTTT.

The chain is built from TRBV5-1 and TRBJ1-3; weak D call: TRBD1 (6 bases). V lost 4 bases, J lost 3 bases, and 11 bases lay in between. The V gene's germline CDR1 is SGHRS and CDR2 YFSETQ. This CDR3 has 14 residues. The CDR3 coding sequence is TGCGCCAGCAGCCAGACAGGTATTGGAAACACCATATATTTT. Protein sequence: CASSQTGIGNTIYF. Complete variable domain (other parts from reference TRBV5-1 and TRBJ1-3): KAGVTQTPRYLIKTRGQQVTLSCSPISGHRSVSWYQQTPGQGLQFLFEYFSETQRNKGNFPGRFSGRQFSNSRSEMNVSTLELGDSALYLCASSQTGIGNTIYFGEGSWLTVV.

The chain recombines TRBV19 with TRBJ2-2; TRBD2 matches at 9 bases. The CDR3 length is 15 residues. CDR1 is LNHDA and CDR2 is SQIVND in the germline V gene (reference sequence). V dropped 4 bases and J dropped 2; count of bases not matched to a gene: 2. The CDR3 sequence: CASSRLAVNTGELFF. CDR3 coding DNA: TGTGCCAGTAGTAGACTAGCGGTTAACACCGGGGAGCTGTTTTTT.

V is TRBV6-5 and J is TRBJ2-5; 14 bases fit TRBD2. Germline CDR1 is MNHEY and CDR2 is SVGAGI. The CDR3 has 16 residues. V shed 4 bases and J 5 bases; nucleotides not matched to a gene: 6. This CDR3 is CASSSPTSGGVETQYF. CDR3 bases: TGTGCCAGCAGTTCCCCGACTAGCGGGGGGGTTGAGACCCAGTACTTC.

This sequence joins TRBV9 and TRBJ2-1; 7 bases match TRBD1. CDR1 and CDR2 (germline): SGDLS, YYNGEE. The CDR3 runs 14 residues. V trimming: 3 bases; J trimming: 7 bases; junction bases outside the gene matches: 7. CDR3 DNA sequence: TGTGCCAGCAGCGCTGGGACAGCCAGGAATGAGCAGTTCTTC. This sequence encodes CASSAGTARNEQFF.